This is a list of T cell receptor beta chains from one sample in a study of cytomegalovirus exposure and HLA in healthy donors. The assay was immunoSEQ multiplex PCR, and TCRdb's table has in-frame clones only and misses some. Of roughly 130,000 clones listed, 75% to 85% are singletons. The sequenced material came from PBMCs. The receptors shown here come from a man aged 25-45 years in good health and CMV-seronegative. Each CDR3 is given with its conserved first and last residue. The order of the fields is V gene, J gene, clone size, D gene, CDR3 DNA, CDR3 protein. The D gene is left open where the match is weak. Not all rows give a size; the values are once, few, many and, for expanded clones, a class.

V: TRBV19
J: TRBJ2-2
size: -
D: TRBD2
DNA: TGTGCCAGTAGTCTAGGGACTAGCGGGAGTCTCGCCACCGGGGAGCTGTTTTTT
CDR3: CASSLGTSGSLATGELFF

V: TRBV6-5
J: TRBJ2-3
size: -
D: -
DNA: TGTGCCAGCAGCCGCGGTGGAAGCGGCACAGATACGCAGTATTTT
CDR3: CASSRGGSGTDTQYF

V: TRBV19
J: TRBJ1-2
size: -
D: -
DNA: TGTGCCAGTAGAGACAGCTCCGCTTATGGCTACACCTTC
CDR3: CASRDSSAYGYTF

V: TRBV6-1
J: TRBJ1-1
size: few
D: -
DNA: TGTGCCAGCAGTCTATGGGGGGAAGGGACTGAAGCTTTCTTT
CDR3: CASSLWGEGTEAFF

V: TRBV19
J: TRBJ2-7
size: -
D: TRBD1
DNA: TGTGCCAGTACCCGAGGAGGGACAGGGGCCGAGCAGTACTTC
CDR3: CASTRGGTGAEQYF

V: TRBV28
J: TRBJ2-2
size: -
D: TRBD2
DNA: TGTGCCAGCAGTTTAAATAATAACTCCGGGACTAGCGGGAGGCCCGGGGAGCTGTTTTTT
CDR3: CASSLNNNSGTSGRPGELFF

V: TRBV18
J: TRBJ2-7
size: -
D: TRBD1
DNA: TGTGCCAGCTCACCACCATCCGGGACAGGGTGGTACGAGCAGTACTTC
CDR3: CASSPPSGTGWYEQYF

V: TRBV28
J: TRBJ1-4
size: once
D: TRBD1
DNA: TGTGCCAGCAGTTCTTTCCCGACAGGGTCAACTAATGAAAAACTGTTTTTT
CDR3: CASSSFPTGSTNEKLFF

V: TRBV4-1
J: TRBJ1-2
size: -
D: -
DNA: TGCGCCAGCAGCCAAGTACAGGGAGACTATGGCTACACCTTC
CDR3: CASSQVQGDYGYTF

V: TRBV19
J: TRBJ2-1
size: -
D: TRBD2
DNA: TGTGCCAGTAGAACGGCGGGAGGGAACAATGAGCAGTTCTTC
CDR3: CASRTAGGNNEQFF

V: TRBV30
J: TRBJ1-1
size: once
D: -
DNA: TGTGCCTGGAGTGTCGGTCTACCGAGGACTGAAGCTTTCTTT
CDR3: CAWSVGLPRTEAFF

V: TRBV19
J: TRBJ2-1
size: -
D: TRBD2
DNA: TGTGCCAGTAGTACACCGGGACTAGCGGGAGGGCCGTATTACAATGAGCAGTTCTTC
CDR3: CASSTPGLAGGPYYNEQFF

V: TRBV30
J: TRBJ1-6
size: -
D: -
DNA: TGTGCCTGGAGTGCCGGGATCAATTCACCCCTCCACTTT
CDR3: CAWSAGINSPLHF

V: TRBV7-8
J: TRBJ2-7
size: -
D: TRBD2
DNA: TGTGCCAGCAGCTCCGGGACTAGCGGGTACGAGCAGTACTTC
CDR3: CASSSGTSGYEQYF

V: TRBV5-1
J: TRBJ2-7
size: -
D: -
DNA: TGCGCCAGCAGCGAGGGGGGGGCTTACGAGCAGTACTTC
CDR3: CASSEGGAYEQYF

V: TRBV29-1
J: TRBJ2-7
size: -
D: -
DNA: TGCAGCGTTGGATCGGGGGAGAGGGTCAACGAGCAGTACTTC
CDR3: CSVGSGERVNEQYF

V: TRBV7-7
J: TRBJ1-2
size: -
D: TRBD1
DNA: TGTGCCAGCAGTTACCGGGACAGCTATGGCTACCCCTTC
CDR3: CASSYRDSYGYPF

V: TRBV15
J: TRBJ1-3
size: -
D: -
DNA: TGTGCCACCAGCAGAGAGGGTGGCAGGGTGAAAAACACCATATATTTT
CDR3: CATSREGGRVKNTIYF

V: TRBV11-3
J: TRBJ2-3
size: -
D: -
DNA: TGTGCCAGCAGCTCGAGACTGGTGATAAGCACAGATACGCAGTATTTT
CDR3: CASSSRLVISTDTQYF

V: TRBV29-1
J: TRBJ1-2
size: -
D: TRBD1
DNA: TGCAGCGTTGAAGTGACAGGGGCGCAGGACTATGGCTACCCCTTC
CDR3: CSVEVTGAQDYGYPF

V: TRBV4-3
J: TRBJ1-5
size: -
D: -
DNA: TGCGCCAGCAGCCAAGGGCAGTTTAGCAATCAGCCCCAGCATTTT
CDR3: CASSQGQFSNQPQHF

V: TRBV6-5
J: TRBJ2-7
size: -
D: -
DNA: TGTGCCAGCAGACCGCCGGGGAGCTCCTACGAGCAGTACTTC
CDR3: CASRPPGSSYEQYF

V: TRBV10-3
J: TRBJ2-7
size: -
D: -
DNA: TGTGCCATCAGTGACCCACCGCAGGTTTCCTCCTACGAGCAGTACTTC
CDR3: CAISDPPQVSSYEQYF

V: TRBV7-9
J: TRBJ1-5
size: -
D: -
DNA: TGTGCCAGCAGCTTCACAGAAAATCAGCCCCAGAATTTT
CDR3: CASSFTENQPQNF

V: TRBV29-1
J: TRBJ1-2
size: -
D: TRBD1
DNA: TGCAGCGTTGATGACAGGGACGGCTACCCCTTC
CDR3: CSVDDRDGYPF

V: TRBV5-6
J: TRBJ2-7
size: -
D: -
DNA: TGTGCCAGCAGCTCGGGACTGACCTACGAGCAGTACTTC
CDR3: CASSSGLTYEQYF

V: TRBV7-3
J: TRBJ2-3
size: -
D: TRBD1
DNA: TGTGCCAGCAGCAGAAAACAGGGGGCCTCAGATACGCAGTATTTT
CDR3: CASSRKQGASDTQYF

V: TRBV11-2
J: TRBJ1-4
size: -
D: -
DNA: TGTGCCAGCAGCTCCGAGACAGGCGAAGAAAAACTGTTTTTT
CDR3: CASSSETGEEKLFF

V: TRBV6-5
J: TRBJ2-2
size: once
D: -
DNA: TGTGCCAGCAGAATGGGCGGGATAAACACCGGGGAGCTGTTTTTT
CDR3: CASRMGGINTGELFF

V: TRBV9
J: TRBJ2-5
size: -
D: -
DNA: TGTGCCAGCAGCGTTCAGGGGAGAGGGGAGACCCAGTACTTC
CDR3: CASSVQGRGETQYF

V: TRBV29-1
J: TRBJ1-1
size: -
D: TRBD1
DNA: TGCAGCGCAGGGCGGACAGGAAACACTGAAGCTTTCTTT
CDR3: CSAGRTGNTEAFF

V: TRBV7-8
J: TRBJ2-3
size: -
D: TRBD1
DNA: TGTGCCAGCAGCGGACAGGGTGCAGATACGCAGTATTTT
CDR3: CASSGQGADTQYF

V: TRBV30
J: TRBJ1-6
size: -
D: -
DNA: TGTGCCCAAAACCTGGACACCTATAATTCACCCCTCCACTTT
CDR3: CAQNLDTYNSPLHF

V: TRBV19
J: TRBJ1-5
size: -
D: -
DNA: TGTGCCAGTAGTATACTAGGAGATAGCAATCAGCCCCAGCATTTT
CDR3: CASSILGDSNQPQHF

V: TRBV5-1
J: TRBJ1-1
size: -
D: TRBD1
DNA: TGCGCCAGCAGAACCGGGACAGGGGGCACTGAAGCTTTCTTT
CDR3: CASRTGTGGTEAFF

V: TRBV5-1
J: TRBJ2-2
size: -
D: -
DNA: TGCGCCAGCAGCTCGCGACAGGATCTGACCGGGAAGCTGTTTTTT
CDR3: CASSSRQDLTGKLFF

V: TRBV28
J: TRBJ1-4
size: once
D: -
DNA: TGTGCCAGCAGTTTAGGACAGACTAATGAAAAACTGTTTTTT
CDR3: CASSLGQTNEKLFF

V: TRBV30
J: TRBJ2-2
size: -
D: TRBD2
DNA: TGTGCCTGGAGTGATGTAGCGGGGGGCACCGGGGAGCTGTTTTTT
CDR3: CAWSDVAGGTGELFF

V: TRBV9
J: TRBJ2-1
size: -
D: -
DNA: TGTGCCAGCAGCGGTAGCGGTGAGCAGTTCTTC
CDR3: CASSGSGEQFF

V: TRBV7-7
J: TRBJ2-5
size: -
D: -
DNA: TGTGCTAGCAGCACAAATAACGGGGGTAAAGAGACCCAGTACTTC
CDR3: CASSTNNGGKETQYF

V: TRBV7-2
J: TRBJ2-3
size: -
D: -
DNA: TGTGCCAGCAGCGAATCAGGGGATACGCAGTATTTT
CDR3: CASSESGDTQYF

V: TRBV11-3
J: TRBJ2-7
size: -
D: TRBD1
DNA: TGTGCCAGCAGCTTGGGGACAGTGTACGAGCAGTACTTC
CDR3: CASSLGTVYEQYF

V: TRBV7-9
J: TRBJ2-3
size: -
D: TRBD2
DNA: TGTGCCAGCCGATTACCTTTGACTAGCGGGAGACCAGATACGCAGTATTTT
CDR3: CASRLPLTSGRPDTQYF

V: TRBV15
J: TRBJ2-5
size: -
D: TRBD2
DNA: TGTGCCACCAGCAGAGATGGGGGGGGAGAGACCCAGTACTTC
CDR3: CATSRDGGGETQYF

V: TRBV19
J: TRBJ2-1
size: few
D: -
DNA: TGTGCCAGTAGGGCAGGGGTAGGAACCTACAATGAGCAGTTCTTC
CDR3: CASRAGVGTYNEQFF

V: TRBV30
J: TRBJ1-2
size: -
D: -
DNA: TGTGCCTGGACCAGTTCAAGCGACTATGGCTACCCCTTC
CDR3: CAWTSSSDYGYPF

V: TRBV6-5
J: TRBJ2-5
size: once
D: -
DNA: TGTGCCAGCACCCCAGCGGCAGGTACGGAGACCCAGTACTTC
CDR3: CASTPAAGTETQYF

V: TRBV7-9
J: TRBJ2-7
size: -
D: TRBD1
DNA: TGTGCCAGCAGCCCTCCTCGGGACAGGGGGACCTACTCCGAGCAGTACTTC
CDR3: CASSPPRDRGTYSEQYF

V: TRBV11-2
J: TRBJ2-7
size: -
D: TRBD1
DNA: TGTGCCAGCAGCCCAGACAGGGTCCCCGAGCAGTACTTC
CDR3: CASSPDRVPEQYF

V: TRBV7-2
J: TRBJ2-7
size: -
D: -
DNA: TGTGCCAGCAGCTTATTGACTGTACAAGTCGAGCAGTACTTC
CDR3: CASSLLTVQVEQYF

V: TRBV7-9
J: TRBJ1-1
size: -
D: -
DNA: TGTGCCAGCAGCTTAAGATTTGGGGGCAGGGAAATGACTGAAGCTTTCTTT
CDR3: CASSLRFGGREMTEAFF

V: TRBV5-1
J: TRBJ1-3
size: -
D: TRBD1
DNA: TGCGCCAGCAGTCTACAGGGGATATCAACTGGAAACACCATATATTTT
CDR3: CASSLQGISTGNTIYF

V: TRBV6-5
J: TRBJ1-1
size: few
D: TRBD1
DNA: TGTGCCAGCAGTTACGGACGGACAGGGGCTCACACTGAAGCTTTCTTT
CDR3: CASSYGRTGAHTEAFF

V: TRBV18
J: TRBJ2-1
size: -
D: -
DNA: TGTGCCAGCTCACCCAGGGAAGCCCCTGTACGGGGGGCCGATGAGCAGTTCTTC
CDR3: CASSPREAPVRGADEQFF

V: TRBV11-2
J: TRBJ2-1
size: -
D: TRBD2
DNA: TGTGCCAGCAGCTTAGATCTGGGGGGGATCTACAATGAGCAGTTCTTC
CDR3: CASSLDLGGIYNEQFF